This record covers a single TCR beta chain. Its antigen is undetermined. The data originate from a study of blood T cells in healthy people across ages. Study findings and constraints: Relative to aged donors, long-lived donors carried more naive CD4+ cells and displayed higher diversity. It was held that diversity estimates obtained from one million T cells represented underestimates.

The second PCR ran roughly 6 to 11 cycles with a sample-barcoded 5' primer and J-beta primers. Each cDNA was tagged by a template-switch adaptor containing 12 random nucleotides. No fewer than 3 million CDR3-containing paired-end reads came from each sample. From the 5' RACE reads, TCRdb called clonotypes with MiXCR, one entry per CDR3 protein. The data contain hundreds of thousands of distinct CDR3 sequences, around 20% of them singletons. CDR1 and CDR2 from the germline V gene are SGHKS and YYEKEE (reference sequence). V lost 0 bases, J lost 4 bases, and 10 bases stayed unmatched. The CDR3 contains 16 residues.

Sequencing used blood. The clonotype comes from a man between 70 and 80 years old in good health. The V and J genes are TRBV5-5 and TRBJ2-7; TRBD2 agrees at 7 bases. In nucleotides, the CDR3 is TGTGCCAGCAGCTTGGCCGTCTTATCGGGAGGTTACGAGCAGTACTTC. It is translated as CASSLAVLSGGYEQYF.